The clone carrying this TCR beta chain has a count of ten or more. Its specificity is unknown. Patients were aged 18 to 65, had disease duration under 2 months, and had newly diagnosed hyperthyroidism. The study excluded patients with uncontrolled infection, other autoimmune disease, pregnancy or lactation. The CDR3 regions of TCR beta were amplified from RNA transcripts. First-round RT-PCR targeting the TCR CDR3 was performed with the HTBI primer set. MiXCR, applied by TCRdb to the multiplex PCR reads, yields one record per CDR3 protein. The sample consists of approximately 640,000 distinct CDR3 sequences, 15% to 20% of them appearing once. This sample was included in a study of T cells in Graves' hyperthyroidism and ophthalmopathy. Study-wide findings and caveats: Blood also contained most expanded thyroid clonotypes above 0.001.

This TCR came from a woman in her thirties with Graves' hyperthyroidism. Sequencing was performed on blood.

DNA for the CDR3: TGTGCCAGCACCCAAAGTCCCGGGGTGGGCGAGACCCAGTACTTC. This translates into CASTQSPGVGETQYF. This chain uses TRBV7-9 with TRBJ2-5, with a tentative D call TRBD2 (5 bases). In germline, CDR1 is SEHNR, CDR2 FQNEAQ (reference sequence). V lost 7 bases and J 5 bases, leaving 20 bases between the germline ends. There are 15 residues in the CDR3.